A single sample gave rise to the 15 T cell receptor beta chains below, sequenced in a study of regulatory T cells in long-lasting Graves disease. Through Arm-PCR of CDR3 regions and iRepertoire HTBI primers, TCR beta libraries were built. A single record per CDR3 protein comes from TCRdb applying MiXCR to the multiplex PCR reads. The table records a few hundred thousand distinct CDR3 sequences, 23% of them present only once. Time point described: persistent/refractory GD, antithyroid drugs over 5 years with positive TRAb. PBMC-derived RNA was used for the TCR library. The sample here was peripheral blood mononuclear cells (PBMCs), taken when the disease was refractory, from a patient treated with antithyroid drugs. The origin of the receptors is a female donor with Graves disease.

This chain connects TRBV5-1 to TRBJ1-2; the D gene is possibly TRBD1 (5 bases). This CDR3 spans 12 amino acids. V lost 5 bases and J lost 2, with 7 bases in between. CDR1 is SGHRS and CDR2 is YFSETQ in the germline V gene. CDR3 nucleotide sequence: TGCGCCAGCAGGAAGGGGAACTATGGCTACACCTTC. It is translated as CASRKGNYGYTF. Based on the CDR3 plus reference TRBV5-1 and TRBJ1-2, the full variable domain is KAGVTQTPRYLIKTRGQQVTLSCSPISGHRSVSWYQQTPGQGLQFLFEYFSETQRNKGNFPGRFSGRQFSNSRSEMNVSTLELGDSALYLCASRKGNYGYTFGSGTRLTVV.

This clonotype was detected only a few times. This chain connects TRBV20-1 to TRBJ1-1; D remains unclear. This CDR3 has 12 residues. The V end lost 6 bases, the J end lost 4 bases, and 12 bases lay between the germline ends. Germline-derived CDR1 and CDR2 are DFQATT and SNEGSKA (reference sequence). The CDR3 protein is CSAGRPGTEAFF. Written as DNA, the CDR3 is TGCAGTGCAGGACGCCCCGGCACTGAAGCTTTCTTT.

The chain recombines TRBV20-1 with TRBJ2-5; TRBD2 matches 7 bases. The CDR3 covers 14 residues. The J segment lost 4 bases and the V segment lost 0 bases, leaving 5 bases of the junction unmatched. Germline CDR1 and CDR2: DFQATT and SNEGSKA (reference sequence). The CDR3 protein is CSARDMSGAETQYF. The CDR3 DNA sequence: TGCAGTGCTAGAGATATGAGCGGGGCAGAGACCCAGTACTTC.

The sample holds a few counts of this clonotype. The CDR3 reads CAIKGSLAGGETQYF. In DNA form, the CDR3 reads TGTGCCATCAAAGGAAGCCTAGCGGGAGGGGAGACCCAGTACTTC. The chain has TRBV10-3 and TRBJ2-5, with TRBD2 identical over 12 bases. Per the germline V gene, CDR1 is ENHRY and CDR2 is SYGVKD. Losses at the gene ends were 7 bases for V and 5 bases for J; bases not matched to a gene: 8. The CDR3 sequence is 15 residues long.

The chain employs TRBV7-9 and TRBJ2-7, with D perhaps matching TRBD1 (5 bases). Germline CDR1 reads SEHNR; CDR2 reads FQNEAQ (reference sequence). CDR3 size: 15 residues. The V end was cut by 3 bases, the J end by 2 bases, with 14 bases between. CDR3 sequence: CASSFARGFTYEQYF. The CDR3 region has the DNA TGTGCCAGCAGCTTCGCTAGGGGCTTTACCTACGAGCAGTACTTC.

This clonotype has only a few counts. This chain joins TRBV5-1 and TRBJ1-5, with TRBD1 matching over 8 bases. The length of the CDR3 is 20 residues. CDR1 SGHRS and CDR2 YFSETQ come from the germline V gene. Trimming at V came to 1 base and at J to 0 bases, leaving 15 bases not matched to a gene. CDR3 sequence (DNA): TGCGCCAGCAGCTTGAGATTACTATTTTGGGACAGGAATAGCAATCAGCCCCAGCATTTT. It specifies CASSLRLLFWDRNSNQPQHF.

The genes are TRBV7-9 and TRBJ2-2; D may be TRBD1 (6 bases). The CDR3 sequence is 15 residues long. V was clipped by 5 bases and J by 0 bases, with 10 bases between them. The germline gives CDR1 SEHNR, CDR2 FQNEAQ (reference sequence). CDR3 nucleotide sequence: TGTGCCAGCAGCCAGGGGAAAGCGAACACCGGGGAGCTGTTTTTT. It translates to CASSQGKANTGELFF. The full variable domain, in which reference TRBV7-9 and TRBJ2-2 provide the parts outside the CDR3, is DTGVSQNPRHKITKRGQNVTFRCDPISEHNRLYWYRQTLGQGPEFLTYFQNEAQLEKSRLLSDRFSAERPKGSFSTLEIQRTEQGDSAMYLCASSQGKANTGELFFGEGSRLTVL.

The rearrangement uses TRBV6-1 and TRBJ1-5; D call uncertain. Germline CDR1 reads MNHNS; CDR2 reads SASEGT. V shed 8 bases and J shed 2 bases, with 13 bases lying between them. This CDR3 has 14 amino acids. CDR3 amino acids: CASYSFNGNQPQHF. DNA for the CDR3: TGTGCCAGCTATTCGTTTAATGGCAATCAGCCCCAGCATTTT.

This clonotype showed up just a few times. DNA of the CDR3: TGTGCCAGTAGGGGACAGAGTAATCAGCCCCAGCATTTT. Its translation is CASRGQSNQPQHF. The chain has TRBV19 and TRBJ1-5; 7 positions match TRBD1. After removal of 6 bases from V and 4 bases from J, the junction contained 3 bases not matched to a gene. There are 13 residues in the CDR3. Germline-derived CDR1 and CDR2 are LNHDA and SQIVND (reference sequence).

V is TRBV7-9 and J is TRBJ1-1; D unresolved. Trimming removed 5 bases from V and 10 bases from J, with 23 bases in between. The CDR3 covers 15 residues. CDR1 is SEHNR, CDR2 FQNEAQ, per germline (reference sequence). CDR3 amino acids: CASSRTTEHRVGAFF. The CDR3 bases are TGTGCCAGCAGCAGAACGACGGAACACCGCGTGGGAGCTTTCTTT.

This chain joins TRBV18 and TRBJ2-7; D is unresolved. Per the germline V gene, CDR1 is KGHSH and CDR2 is LQKENI. The CDR3 length is 13 residues. V dropped 3 bases and J dropped 2 bases, with 8 bases sitting between them. The CDR3 here is CASSPQATYEQYF. The CDR3 DNA follows: TGTGCCAGCTCACCCCAGGCGACCTACGAGCAGTACTTC.

The gene calls are TRBV30 and TRBJ2-2; tentative D call: TRBD2 (5 bases). The V gene's germline CDR1 is GTSNPN and CDR2 SVGIG (reference sequence). This CDR3 has 16 residues. Trimming shortened V by 2 bases and J by 5 bases, and 18 bases separated the two germline ends. CDR3 loop: CAWSRDWVGKTGELFF. The CDR3 DNA follows: TGTGCCTGGAGTCGGGATTGGGTAGGGAAGACCGGGGAGCTGTTTTTT.

As regards this clonotype: This may be a read error, as it is one base from a much larger clone. This chain uses TRBV2 with TRBJ2-7; 7 bases agree with TRBD1. Trimming removed 6 bases from V and 2 bases from J; junction bases left unmatched: 10. Looked up from germline, CDR1 is SNHLY and CDR2 is FYNNEI. CDR3 length: 15 residues. The CDR3 is CASRYGTAETYEQYF. The CDR3 nucleotides are TGTGCCAGCAGATATGGGACAGCAGAGACCTACGAGCAGTACTTC.

This clonotype was counted between two and nine times. The chain uses TRBV19 and TRBJ1-1, with 9 bases that match TRBD1. Trimming at V came to 5 bases and at J to 5 bases, leaving 15 bases not matched to a gene. The CDR3 covers 17 residues. Looked up from germline, CDR1 is LNHDA and CDR2 is SQIVND (reference sequence). In DNA form, the CDR3 reads TGTGCCAGTAGTCCTGCGGGACAGGGCCTTTCGGGTACTGAAGCTTTCTTT. Translation: CASSPAGQGLSGTEAFF.

J is TRBJ2-7 and V is TRBV9, with TRBD2 matching over 8 bases. Trimming cost V 0 bases and J 3 bases; bases outside gene matches: 8. The CDR3 is 16 amino acids. Germline values: CDR1 SGDLS, CDR2 YYNGEE. The CDR3 DNA reads TGTGCCAGCAGCGTAGCTAGTGGCGGGAGGATCTACGAGCAGTACTTC. This gives the protein CASSVASGGRIYEQYF.